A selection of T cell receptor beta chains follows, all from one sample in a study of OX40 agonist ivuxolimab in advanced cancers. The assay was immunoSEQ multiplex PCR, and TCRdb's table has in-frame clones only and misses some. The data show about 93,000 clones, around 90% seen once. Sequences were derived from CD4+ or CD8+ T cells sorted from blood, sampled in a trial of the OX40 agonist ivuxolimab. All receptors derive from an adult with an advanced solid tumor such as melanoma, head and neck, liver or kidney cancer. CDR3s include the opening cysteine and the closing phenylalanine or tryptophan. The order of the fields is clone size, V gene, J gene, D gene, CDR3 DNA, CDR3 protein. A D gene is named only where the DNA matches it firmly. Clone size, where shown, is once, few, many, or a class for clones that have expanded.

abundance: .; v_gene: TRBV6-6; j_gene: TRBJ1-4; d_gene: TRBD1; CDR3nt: TGTGCCAGCAGTCTACAGGGGAAGCCAACTAATGAAAAACTGTTTTTT; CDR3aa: CASSLQGKPTNEKLFF
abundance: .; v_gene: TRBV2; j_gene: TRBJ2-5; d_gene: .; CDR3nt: TGTGCCAGCACTTCGGGACTTCCTGAGACCCAGTACTTC; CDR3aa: CASTSGLPETQYF
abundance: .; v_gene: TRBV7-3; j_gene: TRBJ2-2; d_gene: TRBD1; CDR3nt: TGTGCCAGCAGCTCGACAGGGTTCGAGCTGTTTTTT; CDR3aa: CASSSTGFELFF
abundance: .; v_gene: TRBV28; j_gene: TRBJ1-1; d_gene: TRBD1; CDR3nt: TGTGCCAGCAGGGGGGGACAGATGAACACTGAAGCTTTCTTT; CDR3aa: CASRGGQMNTEAFF
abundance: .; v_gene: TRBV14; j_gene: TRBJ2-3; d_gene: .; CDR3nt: TGTGCCAGCAGCCAACAAAGGGACCCCGATACGCAGTATTTT; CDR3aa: CASSQQRDPDTQYF
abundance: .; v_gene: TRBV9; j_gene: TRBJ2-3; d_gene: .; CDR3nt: TGTGCCAGCAGCGGACAGACTAGCACAGATACGCAGTATTTT; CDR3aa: CASSGQTSTDTQYF
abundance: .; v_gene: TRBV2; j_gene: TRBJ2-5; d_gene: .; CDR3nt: TGTGCCAGCACGAGCAAAGAGACCCAGTACTTC; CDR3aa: CASTSKETQYF
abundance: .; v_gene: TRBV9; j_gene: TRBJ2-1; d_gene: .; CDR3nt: TGTGCCAGCAGCGTAAACCCTATTATCAATGAGCAGTTCTTC; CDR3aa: CASSVNPIINEQFF
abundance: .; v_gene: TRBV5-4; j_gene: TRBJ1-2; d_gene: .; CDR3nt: TGTGCCAGCGGCAGAAAGACCTATGGCTACACCTTC; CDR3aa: CASGRKTYGYTF
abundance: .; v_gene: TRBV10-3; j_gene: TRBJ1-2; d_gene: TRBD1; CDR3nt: TGTGCCATCAGCGGACAGGGGGAGGGTGGTGGCTACACCTTC; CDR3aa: CAISGQGEGGGYTF
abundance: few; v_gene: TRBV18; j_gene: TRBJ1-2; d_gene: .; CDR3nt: TGTGCCAGCTCGTATGTGGCTGGGGACTATGGCTACACCTTC; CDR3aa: CASSYVAGDYGYTF
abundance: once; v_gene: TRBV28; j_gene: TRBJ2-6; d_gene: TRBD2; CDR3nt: TGTGCCAGCAGTTTGCGGTTAGCGGGGGTCTCTGGGGCCAACGTCCTGACTTTC; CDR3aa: CASSLRLAGVSGANVLTF
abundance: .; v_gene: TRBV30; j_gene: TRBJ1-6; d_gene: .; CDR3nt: TGTGCCTGGAGTCCCCCGGCGGGGGGTTCACCCCTCCACTTT; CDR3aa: CAWSPPAGGSPLHF
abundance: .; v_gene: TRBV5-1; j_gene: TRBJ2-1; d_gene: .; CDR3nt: TGCGCCAGCAGCTTGGCCCCTAGCGACTCCTACAATGAGCAGTTCTTC; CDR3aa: CASSLAPSDSYNEQFF
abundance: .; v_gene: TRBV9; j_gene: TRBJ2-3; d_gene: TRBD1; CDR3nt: TGTGCCAGCAGCGGCTCCGGGACAGTACCTACAGATACGCAGTATTTT; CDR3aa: CASSGSGTVPTDTQYF
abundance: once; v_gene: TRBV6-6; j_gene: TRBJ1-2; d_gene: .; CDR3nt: TGTGCCAGCAGTTACGGAGAGAATAACTATGGCTACACCTTC; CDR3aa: CASSYGENNYGYTF
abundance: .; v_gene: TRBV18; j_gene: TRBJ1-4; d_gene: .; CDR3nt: TGTGCCAGCTCCCCTACATTGGCTGCAACTAATGAAAAACTGTTTTTT; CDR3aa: CASSPTLAATNEKLFF
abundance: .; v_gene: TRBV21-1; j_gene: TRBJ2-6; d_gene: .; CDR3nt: TGTGCCAGCAGCAAGCTAGATATCCCCGACAGGGCGAACTCTGGGGCCAACGTCCTGACTTTC; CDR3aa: CASSKLDIPDRANSGANVLTF
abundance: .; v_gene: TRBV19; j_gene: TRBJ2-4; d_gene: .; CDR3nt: TGTGCCAGTAGTATAGTCCAGGGCCCGACTAGTAGTTACATTCAGTACTTC; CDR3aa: CASSIVQGPTSSYIQYF
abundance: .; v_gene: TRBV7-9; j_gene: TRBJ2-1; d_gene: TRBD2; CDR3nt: TGTGCCAGCAGCAAGACTAGCGGGAGTGAAGAAAGGCAGTTCTTC; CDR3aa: CASSKTSGSEERQFF
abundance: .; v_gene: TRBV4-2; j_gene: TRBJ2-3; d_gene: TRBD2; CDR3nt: TGTGCCAGCAGCCAACGGACTAGCGGGGGAGCCACAGATACGCAGTATTTT; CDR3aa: CASSQRTSGGATDTQYF
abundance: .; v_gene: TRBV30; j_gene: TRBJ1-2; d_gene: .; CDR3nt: TGTGCCTGGACGATCGTTCCTAACTATGGCTACACCTTC; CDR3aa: CAWTIVPNYGYTF